This T cell receptor beta chain originates from a study of shared clonotypes between healthy human individuals. With respect to this clone: What it binds is unknown.

Study-level points and caveats: Donor clonotype sharing was expected to depend on sequencing depth.

Clones were sequenced by immunoSEQ multiplex PCR, and TCRdb holds only the in-frame ones, with some missing. This table has around 2.3 million clones, almost 96% appearing once. The TCR sequence derives from a man aged 18 to 29 in good health. Material: naive CD4+ T cells sorted from blood. The subset was: CD45RA+ positively selected.

In DNA, the CDR3 is TGTGCCAGCTCACTCCGAGTCCAGGGGTTCTCCTACGAGCAGTACTTC. It is translated as CASSLRVQGFSYEQYF. This chain joins TRBV18 and TRBJ2-7, with D possibly matching TRBD1 (6 bases). The germline CDR1 and CDR2 sequences are KGHSH and LQKENI. The CDR3 has 16 residues. Deletions cut 4 bases from V and 0 bases from J, with 16 bases between.